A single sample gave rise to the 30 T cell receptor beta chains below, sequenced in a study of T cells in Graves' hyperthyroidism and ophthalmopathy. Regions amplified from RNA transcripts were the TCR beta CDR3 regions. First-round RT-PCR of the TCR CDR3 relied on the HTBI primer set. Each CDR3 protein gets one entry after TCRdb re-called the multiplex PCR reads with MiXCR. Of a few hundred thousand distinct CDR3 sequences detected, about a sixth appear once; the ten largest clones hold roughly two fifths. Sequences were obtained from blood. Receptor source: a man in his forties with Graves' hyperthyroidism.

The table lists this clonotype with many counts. The CDR3 DNA sequence: TGTGCCAGCTCCGCGACAGGGACTGACACTGAAGCTTTCTTT. Translating it yields CASSATGTDTEAFF. The gene calls are TRBV18 and TRBJ1-1, with 7 bases that match TRBD1. Looked up from germline, CDR1 is KGHSH and CDR2 is LQKENI. The CDR3 is 14 residues long. V lost 6 bases and J lost 3; bases outside the gene matches: 7.

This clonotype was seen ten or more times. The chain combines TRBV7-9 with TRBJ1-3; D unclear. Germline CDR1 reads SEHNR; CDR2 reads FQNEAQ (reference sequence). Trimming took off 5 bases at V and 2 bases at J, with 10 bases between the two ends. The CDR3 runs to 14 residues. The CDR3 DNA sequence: TGTGCCAGCAGCCCTACGGAGACTGGAAACACCATATATTTT. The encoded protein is CASSPTETGNTIYF.

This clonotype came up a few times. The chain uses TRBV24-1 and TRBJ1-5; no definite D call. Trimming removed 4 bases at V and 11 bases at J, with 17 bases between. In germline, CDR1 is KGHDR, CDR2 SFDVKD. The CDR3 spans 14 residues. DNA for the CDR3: TGTGCCACCAGTGACCCTCTCGGAGTCGGGACCCAGCATTTT. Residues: CATSDPLGVGTQHF.

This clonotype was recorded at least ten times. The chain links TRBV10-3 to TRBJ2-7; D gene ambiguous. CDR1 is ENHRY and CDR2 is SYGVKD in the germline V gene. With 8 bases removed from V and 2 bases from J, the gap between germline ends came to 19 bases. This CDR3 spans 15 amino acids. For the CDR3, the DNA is TGTGCCATCTCACCGGTGTTGCCCAGGACCTACGAGCAGTACTTC. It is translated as CAISPVLPRTYEQYF.

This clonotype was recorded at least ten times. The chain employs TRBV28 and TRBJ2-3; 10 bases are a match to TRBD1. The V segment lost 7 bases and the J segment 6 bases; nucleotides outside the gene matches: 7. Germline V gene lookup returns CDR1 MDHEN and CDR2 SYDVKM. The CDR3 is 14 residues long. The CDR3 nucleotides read TGTGCCAGCACATTCCGGGACAGGGGCGATACGCAGTATTTT. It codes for CASTFRDRGDTQYF.

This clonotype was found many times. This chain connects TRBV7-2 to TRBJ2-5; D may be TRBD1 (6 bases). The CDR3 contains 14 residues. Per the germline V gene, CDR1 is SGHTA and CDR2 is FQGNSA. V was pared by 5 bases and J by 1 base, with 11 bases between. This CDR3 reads CASSSTGIQETQYF. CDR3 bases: TGTGCCAGCAGCAGCACAGGGATCCAAGAGACCCAGTACTTC.

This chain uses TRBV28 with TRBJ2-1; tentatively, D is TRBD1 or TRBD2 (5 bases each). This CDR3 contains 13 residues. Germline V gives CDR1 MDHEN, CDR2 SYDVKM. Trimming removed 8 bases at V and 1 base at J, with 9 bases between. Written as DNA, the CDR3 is TGTGCCAGCGGGGACGGGTCCTACAATGAGCAGTTCTTC. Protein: CASGDGSYNEQFF.

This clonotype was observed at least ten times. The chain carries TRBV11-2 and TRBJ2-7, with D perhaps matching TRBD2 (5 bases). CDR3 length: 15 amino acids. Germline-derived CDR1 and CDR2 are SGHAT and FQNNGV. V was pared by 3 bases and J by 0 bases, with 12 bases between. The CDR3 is CASSFGLRVSYEQYF. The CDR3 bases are TGTGCCAGCAGCTTCGGCCTGCGGGTCTCCTACGAGCAGTACTTC.

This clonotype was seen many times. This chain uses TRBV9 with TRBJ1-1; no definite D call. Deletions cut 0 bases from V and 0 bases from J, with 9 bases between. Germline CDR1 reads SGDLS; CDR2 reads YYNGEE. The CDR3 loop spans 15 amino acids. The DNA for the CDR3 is TGTGCCAGCAGCGTAGGTCTGCAGATGAACACTGAAGCTTTCTTT. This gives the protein CASSVGLQMNTEAFF.

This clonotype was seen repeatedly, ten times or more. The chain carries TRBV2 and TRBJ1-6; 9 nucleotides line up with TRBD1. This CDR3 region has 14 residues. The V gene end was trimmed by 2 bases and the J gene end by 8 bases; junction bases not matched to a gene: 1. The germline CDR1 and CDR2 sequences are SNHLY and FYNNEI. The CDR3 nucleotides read TGTGCCAGCAGTGAACGGACAGGGGATTCACCCCTCCACTTT. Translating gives CASSERTGDSPLHF.

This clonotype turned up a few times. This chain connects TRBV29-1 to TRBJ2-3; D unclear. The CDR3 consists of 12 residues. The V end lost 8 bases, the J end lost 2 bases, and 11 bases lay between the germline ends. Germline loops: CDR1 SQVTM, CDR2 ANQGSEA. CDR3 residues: CSTRLDTDTQYF. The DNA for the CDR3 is TGCAGCACCCGGTTGGACACAGATACGCAGTATTTT.

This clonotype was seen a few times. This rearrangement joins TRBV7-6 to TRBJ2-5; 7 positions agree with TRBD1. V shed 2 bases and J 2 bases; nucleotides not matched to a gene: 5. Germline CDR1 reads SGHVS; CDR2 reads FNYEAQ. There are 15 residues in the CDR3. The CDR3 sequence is CASSLSMTGQETQYF. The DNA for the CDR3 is TGTGCCAGCAGCTTATCGATGACAGGGCAAGAGACCCAGTACTTC.

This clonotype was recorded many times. The CDR3: CASTRGGGRFNYGYTF. The DNA of the CDR3 is TGTGCCAGCACCAGAGGGGGGGGTCGATTTAACTATGGCTACACCTTC. The chain couples TRBV11-2 to TRBJ1-2; D might be TRBD1 (6 bases). Germline V gene sequence: CDR1 SGHAT, CDR2 FQNNGV. The CDR3 is 16 residues long. V was trimmed by 7 bases and J by 1 base, leaving 19 bases between them.

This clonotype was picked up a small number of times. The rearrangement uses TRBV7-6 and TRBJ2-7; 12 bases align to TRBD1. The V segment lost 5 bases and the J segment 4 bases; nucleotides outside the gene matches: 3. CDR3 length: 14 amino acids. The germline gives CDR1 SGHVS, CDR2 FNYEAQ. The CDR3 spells CASSKGQGAYEQYF. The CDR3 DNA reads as TGTGCCAGCAGCAAGGGACAGGGGGCTTACGAGCAGTACTTC.

This CDR3 is CASTKWGVNTGELFF. CDR3 DNA: TGTGCCAGCACAAAATGGGGGGTTAACACCGGGGAGCTGTTTTTT. The chain links TRBV6-1 to TRBJ2-2; TRBD2 is a possible D gene (6 bases). The CDR3 sequence is 15 residues long. Germline V gives CDR1 MNHNS, CDR2 SASEGT. Between the trimmed V and J ends, which lost 7 bases and 2 bases, there was a span of 14 bases.

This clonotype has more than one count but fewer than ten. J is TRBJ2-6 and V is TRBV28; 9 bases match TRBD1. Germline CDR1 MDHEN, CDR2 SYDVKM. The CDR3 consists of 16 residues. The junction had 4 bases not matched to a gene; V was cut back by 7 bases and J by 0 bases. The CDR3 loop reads CASTDRGASGANVLTF. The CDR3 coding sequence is TGTGCCAGCACTGACAGGGGGGCCTCTGGGGCCAACGTCCTGACTTTC.

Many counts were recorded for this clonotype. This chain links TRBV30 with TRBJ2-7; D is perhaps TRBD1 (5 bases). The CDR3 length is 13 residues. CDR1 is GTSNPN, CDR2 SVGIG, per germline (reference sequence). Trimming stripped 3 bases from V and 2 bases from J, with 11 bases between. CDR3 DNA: TGTGCCTGGAGAAGGATAGGGGCCTACGAGCAGTACTTC. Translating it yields CAWRRIGAYEQYF.

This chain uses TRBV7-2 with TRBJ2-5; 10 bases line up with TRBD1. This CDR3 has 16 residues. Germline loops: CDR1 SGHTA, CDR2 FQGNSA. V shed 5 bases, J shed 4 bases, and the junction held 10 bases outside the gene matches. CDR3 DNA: TGTGCCAGCAGCCCCGGACAGGGGGATTCTCGAGAGACCCAGTACTTC. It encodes CASSPGQGDSRETQYF.

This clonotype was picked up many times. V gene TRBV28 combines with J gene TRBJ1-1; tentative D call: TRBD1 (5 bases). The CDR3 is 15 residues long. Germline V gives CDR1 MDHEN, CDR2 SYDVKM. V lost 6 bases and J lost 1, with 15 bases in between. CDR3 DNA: TGTGCCAGCAGCCCCCCCCCTGGACAGAACACTGAAGCTTTCTTT. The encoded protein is CASSPPPGQNTEAFF.

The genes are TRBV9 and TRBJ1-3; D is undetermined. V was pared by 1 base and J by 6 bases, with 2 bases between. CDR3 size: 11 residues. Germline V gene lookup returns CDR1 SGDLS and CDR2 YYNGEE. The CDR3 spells CASSVTNTIYF. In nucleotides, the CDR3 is TGTGCCAGCAGCGTAACAAACACCATATATTTT.

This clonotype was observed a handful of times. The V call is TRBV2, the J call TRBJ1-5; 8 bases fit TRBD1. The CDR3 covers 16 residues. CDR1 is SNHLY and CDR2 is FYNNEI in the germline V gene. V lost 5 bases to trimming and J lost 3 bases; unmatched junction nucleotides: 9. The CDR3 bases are TGTGCCAGCAGTTTAAGGACAGGGATGAACAATCAGCCCCAGCATTTT. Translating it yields CASSLRTGMNNQPQHF. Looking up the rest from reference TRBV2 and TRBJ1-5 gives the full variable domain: EPEVTQTPSHQVTQMGQEVILRCVPISNHLYFYWYRQILGQKVEFLVSFYNNEISEKSEIFDDQFSVERPDGSNFTLKIRSTKLEDSAMYFCASSLRTGMNNQPQHFGDGTRLSIL.

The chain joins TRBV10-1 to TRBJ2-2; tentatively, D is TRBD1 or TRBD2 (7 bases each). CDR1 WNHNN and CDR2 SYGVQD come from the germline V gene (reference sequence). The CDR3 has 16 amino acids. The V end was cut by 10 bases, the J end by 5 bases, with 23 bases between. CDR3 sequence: CANSGGQVGGTGELFF. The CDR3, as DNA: TGCGCCAACAGCGGAGGACAGGTCGGGGGGACCGGGGAGCTGTTTTTT.

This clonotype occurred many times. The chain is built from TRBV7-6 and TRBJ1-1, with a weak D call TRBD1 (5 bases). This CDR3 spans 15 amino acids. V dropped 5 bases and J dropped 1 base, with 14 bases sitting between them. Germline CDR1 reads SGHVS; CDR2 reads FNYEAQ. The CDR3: CASSKAGTANTEAFF. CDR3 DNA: TGTGCCAGCAGCAAGGCCGGGACGGCGAACACTGAAGCTTTCTTT.

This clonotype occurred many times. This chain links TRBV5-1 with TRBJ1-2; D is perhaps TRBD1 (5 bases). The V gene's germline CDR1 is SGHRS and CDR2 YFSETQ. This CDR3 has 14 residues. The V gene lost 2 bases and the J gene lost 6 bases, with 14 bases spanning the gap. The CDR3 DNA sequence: TGCGCCAGCAGCTTTGGTCCGGGGGATCATGGCTACACCTTC. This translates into CASSFGPGDHGYTF.

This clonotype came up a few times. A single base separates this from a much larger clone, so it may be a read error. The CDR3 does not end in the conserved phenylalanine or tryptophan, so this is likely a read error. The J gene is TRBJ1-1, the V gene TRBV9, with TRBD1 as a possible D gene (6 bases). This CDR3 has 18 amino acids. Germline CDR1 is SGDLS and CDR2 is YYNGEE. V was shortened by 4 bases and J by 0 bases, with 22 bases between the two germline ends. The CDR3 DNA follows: TGTGCCAGCAGCCCGCTCCGGGACAAAATAGTCTTGAACACTGAAGCTTTCTTA. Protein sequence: CASSPLRDKIVLNTEAFL.

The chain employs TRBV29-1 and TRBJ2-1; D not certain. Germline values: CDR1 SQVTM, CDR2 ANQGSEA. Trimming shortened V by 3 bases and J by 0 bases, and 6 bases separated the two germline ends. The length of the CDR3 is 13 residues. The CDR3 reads CSVEKSSYNEQFF. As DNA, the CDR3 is TGCAGCGTTGAGAAGAGCTCCTACAATGAGCAGTTCTTC.

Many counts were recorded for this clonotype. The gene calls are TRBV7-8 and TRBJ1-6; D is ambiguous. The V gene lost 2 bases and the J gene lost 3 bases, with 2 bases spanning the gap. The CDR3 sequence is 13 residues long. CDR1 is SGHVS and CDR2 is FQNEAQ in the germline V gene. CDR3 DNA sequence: TGTGCCAGCAGCTTACGCTATAATTCACCCCTCCACTTT. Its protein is CASSLRYNSPLHF.

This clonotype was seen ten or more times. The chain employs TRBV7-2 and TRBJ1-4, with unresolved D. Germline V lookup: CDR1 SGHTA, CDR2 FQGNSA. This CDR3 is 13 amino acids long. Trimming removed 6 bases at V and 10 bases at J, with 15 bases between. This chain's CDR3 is CASSSPSLGKLFF. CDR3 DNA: TGTGCCAGCAGTTCCCCCTCTCTAGGAAAACTGTTTTTT.

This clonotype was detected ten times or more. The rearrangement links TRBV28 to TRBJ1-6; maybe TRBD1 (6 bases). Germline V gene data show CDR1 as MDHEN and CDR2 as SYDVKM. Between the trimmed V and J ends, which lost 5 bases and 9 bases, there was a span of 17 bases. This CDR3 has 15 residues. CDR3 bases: TGTGCCAGCAGTAATATGGGGGGCGTAGGTTCACCCCTCCACTTT. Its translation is CASSNMGGVGSPLHF.

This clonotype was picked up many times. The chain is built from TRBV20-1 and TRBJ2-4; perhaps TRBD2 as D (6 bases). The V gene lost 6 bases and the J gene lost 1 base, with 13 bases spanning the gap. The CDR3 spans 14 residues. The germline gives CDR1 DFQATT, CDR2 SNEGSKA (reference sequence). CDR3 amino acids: CSARGGAAKNIQYF. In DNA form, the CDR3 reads TGCAGTGCGAGGGGCGGGGCGGCCAAAAACATTCAGTACTTC.